This T cell receptor (beta chain) was captured by sequencing in a study of blood T cell repertoires in COVID-19. In germline, CDR1 is SGHRS, CDR2 YFSETQ. The CDR3 consists of 14 residues. Trimming removed 4 bases from V and 0 bases from J, with 11 bases in between. Assignment of participants to cohorts was predicated upon participant-reported clinical history. Before being deemed recovered, Cohort 3 donors had two negative PCRs, clearance, or symptom resolution. Clones were read by immunoSEQ multiplex PCR, and TCRdb kept only the in-frame ones, dropping some. The table shows approximately 300,000 clones, with roughly nine tenths occurring only once.

The rearrangement joins TRBV5-1 to TRBJ2-7; D gene ambiguous. The material sequenced was PBMCs or T cells enriched from blood (not recorded which). The source is a man between 60 and 75 years old who had recovered from COVID-19. The DNA of the CDR3 is TGCGCCAGCAGCCCCGCGTTGAGCTCCTACGAGCAGTACTTC. It yields the protein CASSPALSSYEQYF.